One sample yielded the 32 T cell receptor beta chains listed below, sequenced in a study of shared T cell receptors in the human thymus. Assay used: immunoSEQ multiplex PCR; TCRdb lists only in-frame clones, some missing. The data show over 350,000 clones, around 93% seen once. Sequencing was done on a sample of thymocytes. These receptors all come from a human donor.

V is TRBV11-2 and J is TRBJ2-2; 10 positions agree with TRBD2. Germline CDR1 SGHAT, CDR2 FQNNGV. The CDR3 totals 17 residues. The ends lost 4 bases at V and 1 base at J; junction bases unmatched: 6. Written as DNA, the CDR3 is TGTGCCAGCAGCTCAGAAGCGGGAGGGTGGAACACCGGGGAGCTGTTTTTT. Its protein is CASSSEAGGWNTGELFF. The full variable domain, rest sourced from reference TRBV11-2 and TRBJ2-2, is EAGVAQSPRYKIIEKRQSVAFWCNPISGHATLYWYQQILGQGPKLLIQFQNNGVVDDSQLPKDRFSAERLKGVDSTLKIQPAKLEDSAVYLCASSSEAGGWNTGELFFGEGSRLTVL.

The chain joins TRBV9 to TRBJ1-1, with 9 bases matching TRBD1. CDR1 is SGDLS, CDR2 YYNGEE, per germline. There are 19 residues in the CDR3. J was trimmed by 1 base and V by 4 bases; bases with no gene match: 17. CDR3 amino acids: CASSRLRDRASSENTEAFF. CDR3 sequence (DNA): TGTGCCAGCAGCAGACTCCGGGACAGGGCTTCTTCCGAGAACACTGAAGCTTTCTTT.

The V and J genes are TRBV21-1 and TRBJ2-3; the D call in the table, TRBD2, was not verified against the DNA. TRBV21-1 is listed as a pseudogene. The CDR3 totals 18 residues. CDR3 in DNA: TGTGCCAGCAGCAAAGGGACTAGCGGGAGGCCCAACACAGATACGCAGTATTTT. Amino acids: CASSKGTSGRPNTDTQYF.

The chain carries TRBV6-5 and TRBJ1-1; D is unresolved. Trimming stripped 0 bases from V and 1 base from J, with 12 bases between. There are 16 residues in the CDR3. The germline gives CDR1 MNHEY, CDR2 SVGAGI. CDR3: CASSYSWGGGNTEAFF. The DNA for the CDR3 is TGTGCCAGCAGTTACTCGTGGGGAGGTGGGAACACTGAAGCTTTCTTT.

The chain combines TRBV28 with TRBJ2-2, with D tentatively TRBD2 (5 bases). The CDR3 covers 18 residues. Per germline, CDR1 MDHEN and CDR2 SYDVKM. V lost 5 bases, J lost 5 bases, and 24 bases lay in between. CDR3 residues: CASSPLPKLVTITGELFF. CDR3 nucleotides: TGTGCCAGCAGTCCCCTTCCGAAACTAGTGACAATTACCGGGGAGCTGTTTTTT.

The chain combines TRBV5-4 with TRBJ2-7; D gene unclear. CDR3 length: 14 residues. The V gene's germline CDR1 is SGHNT and CDR2 YYREEE (reference sequence). V was shortened by 0 bases and J by 7 bases, with 14 bases between the two germline ends. In DNA form, the CDR3 reads TGTGCCAGCAGCTTGGTAACGACCCGGTGGGAGCAGTACTTC. As protein: CASSLVTTRWEQYF. Supplemented by reference TRBV5-4 and TRBJ2-7, the full variable domain reads ETGVTQSPTHLIKTRGQQVTLRCSSQSGHNTVSWYQQALGQGPQFIFQYYREEENGRGNFPPRFSGLQFPNYSSELNVNALELDDSALYLCASSLVTTRWEQYFGPGTRLTVT.

In the case of this clone: At one end, the junction sequence differs from germline, possibly due to a read error. This chain links TRBV5-6 with TRBJ2-7; 11 bases map to TRBD2. This CDR3 is built from 19 residues. Germline-derived CDR1 and CDR2 are SGHDT and YYEEEE. CDR3 DNA sequence: TGTGCCGGCAGCTTAGATTGGCCTAGCGGGAGGACGAACTCCTACGAGCAGTACTTC. Translation gives CAGSLDWPSGRTNSYEQYF.

CDR3 sequence: CASSLGVAAPGEQYF. CDR3 bases: TGTGCCAGCAGCTTAGGAGTAGCGGCTCCGGGCGAGCAGTACTTC. V and J are TRBV7-9 and TRBJ2-7; maybe TRBD2 (6 bases). V lost 1 base and J lost 6, with 16 bases in between. From germline, CDR1 is SEHNR and CDR2 FQNEAQ (reference sequence). This CDR3 comprises 15 residues.

The chain employs TRBV7-2 and TRBJ2-7; D may match TRBD1 or TRBD2 (5 bases each). This CDR3 contains 14 residues. V shed 0 bases and J shed 7 bases, with 13 bases lying between them. The germline CDR1 and CDR2 sequences are SGHTA and FQGNSA. The CDR3 nucleotides are TGTGCCAGCAGCTTAGCTAGGTGGGGGACGGAGCAGTACTTC. It translates to CASSLARWGTEQYF.

This clone occurred a few times. The rearrangement uses TRBV19 and TRBJ2-4, with unresolved D. The germline gives CDR1 LNHDA, CDR2 SQIVND (reference sequence). V was clipped by 3 bases and J by 0 bases, with 15 bases between them. This CDR3 comprises 17 residues. The CDR3 spells CASSIGRSSLAKNIQYF. The CDR3 DNA reads TGTGCCAGTAGTATTGGTCGCAGCAGCCTAGCCAAAAACATTCAGTACTTC.

The V and J genes are TRBV5-1 and TRBJ2-1; 14 bases align to TRBD2. CDR1 and CDR2 from the germline V gene are SGHRS and YFSETQ. There are 17 residues in the CDR3. Trimming removed 3 bases from V and 8 bases from J; junction bases left unmatched: 10. The CDR3: CASSSMTSGRALDEQFF. CDR3 sequence (DNA): TGCGCCAGCAGCTCGATGACTAGCGGGAGGGCCTTGGATGAGCAGTTCTTC.

This chain connects TRBV27 to TRBJ2-7; TRBD1 is a possible D gene (6 bases). Germline lookup yields CDR1 MNHEY and CDR2 SMNVEV (reference sequence). Trimming cost V 2 bases and J 2 bases, with 10 bases left between them. The CDR3 is made up of 14 amino acids. The DNA for the CDR3 is TGTGCCAGCAGTTTAGGGACACCTGCCTACGAGCAGTACTTC. It codes for CASSLGTPAYEQYF.

The chain links TRBV27 to TRBJ2-3; 8 bases align to TRBD2. The trim removed 2 bases at V and 7 bases at J, leaving 20 bases unmatched. The CDR3 runs to 19 residues. Germline V gene data show CDR1 as MNHEY and CDR2 as SMNVEV (reference sequence). CDR3 protein: CASSLECTSGNSIFHTQYF. The CDR3 DNA follows: TGTGCCAGCAGTTTAGAGTGCACTAGCGGTAACTCAATCTTCCATACGCAGTATTTT.

The gene calls are TRBV19 and TRBJ1-1, with D perhaps matching TRBD1 (6 bases). Germline lookup yields CDR1 LNHDA and CDR2 SQIVND (reference sequence). The ends were cut back, 8 bases at V and 1 base at J, with 14 bases in the middle. The CDR3 totals 14 residues. CDR3 DNA: TGTGCCAGTTCTCCACAGGGACCGAACACTGAAGCTTTCTTT. Protein: CASSPQGPNTEAFF. The full variable domain, its missing parts supplied by reference TRBV19 and TRBJ1-1, is DGGITQSPKYLFRKEGQNVTLSCEQNLNHDAMYWYRQDPGQGLRLIYYSQIVNDFQKGDIAEGYSVSREKKESFPLTVTSAQKNPTAFYLCASSPQGPNTEAFFGQGTRLTVV.

CDR3 in DNA: TGTGCCAGCAGCTATTCCTCAAATCAGCCCCAGCATTTT. Residues: CASSYSSNQPQHF. This rearrangement joins TRBV28 to TRBJ1-5, with D unresolved. V was clipped by 6 bases and J by 4 bases, with 10 bases between them. Per germline, CDR1 MDHEN and CDR2 SYDVKM. The CDR3 length is 13 residues.

The chain links TRBV28 to TRBJ1-2; maybe TRBD1 (5 bases). Trimming removed 4 bases at V and 5 bases at J, with 11 bases between. The CDR3 is 13 amino acids. Germline V gene sequence: CDR1 MDHEN, CDR2 SYDVKM. The CDR3 loop is CASSSGIYYGYTF. CDR3 DNA sequence: TGTGCCAGCAGTTCAGGGATTTATTATGGCTACACCTTC.

This chain uses TRBV11-1 with TRBJ2-5; a weak D match, TRBD2 (5 bases). The CDR3 covers 13 residues. Germline V CDR1 and CDR2: SGHAT, FQDESV (reference sequence). With 2 bases removed from V and 5 bases from J, the gap between germline ends came to 9 bases. CDR3 bases: TGTGCCAGCAGCTTATGGTGGAGGGAGACCCAGTACTTC. Amino acids: CASSLWWRETQYF. Full variable domain (remainder filled in from reference TRBV11-1 and TRBJ2-5): EAEVAQSPRYKITEKSQAVAFWCDPISGHATLYWYRQILGQGPELLVQFQDESVVDDSQLPKDRFSAERLKGVDSTLKIQPAELGDSAMYLCASSLWWRETQYFGPGTRLLVL.

V gene TRBV27 combines with J gene TRBJ1-6, with D tentatively TRBD1 (6 bases). CDR1 MNHEY and CDR2 SMNVEV come from the germline V gene (reference sequence). The germline V and J ends were trimmed by 0 bases and 0 bases, with 15 bases remaining between them. The CDR3 extends over 19 amino acids. The CDR3 sequence: CASSLSRRTVTSYNSPLHF. In nucleotides, the CDR3 is TGTGCCAGCAGTTTATCGCGACGGACAGTCACCTCCTATAATTCACCCCTCCACTTT.

The chain employs TRBV27 and TRBJ1-5; no reliable D call. Trimming took off 2 bases at V and 3 bases at J, with 5 bases between the two ends. The CDR3 is 13 residues long. Germline V CDR1 and CDR2: MNHEY, SMNVEV (reference sequence). The CDR3 protein is CASSLRYNQPQHF. DNA of the CDR3: TGTGCCAGCAGTTTACGGTACAATCAGCCCCAGCATTTT.

J is TRBJ1-2 and V is TRBV5-6, with 7 positions matching TRBD1. CDR3 size: 13 residues. Germline CDR1 is SGHDT and CDR2 is YYEEEE. With 3 bases clipped from V and 4 bases from J, the junction kept 3 bases outside the gene matches. The CDR3 sequence is CASSSDRVYGYTF. As DNA, the CDR3 is TGTGCCAGCAGCTCAGACAGGGTCTATGGCTACACCTTC.

V gene TRBV25-1 combines with J gene TRBJ1-2, with D hard to call. From germline, CDR1 is MGHDK and CDR2 SYGVNS. V was trimmed by 1 base and J by 4 bases, leaving 7 bases between them. The CDR3 totals 13 residues. Written as DNA, the CDR3 is TGTGCCAGCAGTGAATCTCCGGGCTATGGCTACACCTTC. Amino acids: CASSESPGYGYTF.

The chain couples TRBV10-2 to TRBJ1-5, with TRBD1 matching 8 bases. Trimming took 6 bases from V and 3 from J; bases not matched to a gene: 10. The CDR3 loop spans 16 amino acids. Germline CDR1 reads WSHSY; CDR2 reads SAAADI. Written as DNA, the CDR3 is TGCGCCAGCAGCGCGAGACAGGGGCCCCCCAATCAGCCCCAGCATTTT. Its translation: CASSARQGPPNQPQHF.

The CDR3: CASMGVHSNQPQHF. Written as DNA, the CDR3 is TGTGCCTCCATGGGCGTTCATAGCAATCAGCCCCAGCATTTT. This rearrangement joins TRBV19 to TRBJ1-5; D gene unclear. The CDR3 totals 14 residues. Per germline, CDR1 LNHDA and CDR2 SQIVND (reference sequence). The V end lost 11 bases, the J end lost 0 bases, and 14 bases lay between the germline ends.

The V call is TRBV21-1, the J call TRBJ2-7; the tabulated D call, TRBD2, remains unverified against the DNA. TRBV21-1 is termed a pseudogene. The CDR3 sequence is 14 residues long. CDR3 sequence (DNA): TGTGCCAGCAGCAAAGCCACGACTAGCGGCGAGCAGTACTTC. Amino acids: CASSKATTSGEQYF.

This chain connects TRBV28 to TRBJ1-5; TRBD1 matches at 9 bases. This CDR3 contains 14 residues. Germline assignment: CDR1 MDHEN and CDR2 SYDVKM. The junction had 6 bases not matched to a gene; V was cut back by 3 bases and J by 9 bases. CDR3 sequence (DNA): TGTGCCAGCAGTTTGGACAGGGGAATTCGGCCCCAGCATTTT. As protein: CASSLDRGIRPQHF.

This clone was seen a single time. This chain links TRBV28 with TRBJ2-6; D is unclear. This CDR3 is 16 amino acids long. Germline CDR1 and CDR2: MDHEN and SYDVKM. V was cut by 4 bases and J by 3 bases, with 13 bases left in between. The CDR3 DNA follows: TGTGCCAGCAGTTCTAAGCCCCAAAGTGGGGCCAACGTCCTGACTTTC. Translation: CASSSKPQSGANVLTF.

The chain has TRBV28 and TRBJ2-7; TRBD2 aligns across 7 bases. This CDR3 is built from 15 residues. CDR1 is MDHEN and CDR2 is SYDVKM in the germline V gene. With 6 bases clipped from V and 4 bases from J, the junction kept 12 bases outside the gene matches. In nucleotides, the CDR3 is TGTGCCAGCAGCCCGTGGGACGGGAGGTATTACGAGCAGTACTTC. Translated: CASSPWDGRYYEQYF.

This chain uses TRBV5-8 with TRBJ2-7; D might be TRBD1 (5 bases). CDR1 is SGHTS and CDR2 is YDEGEE in the germline V gene. The V end lost 2 bases, the J end lost 7 bases, and 19 bases lay between the germline ends. The CDR3 spans 15 residues. The CDR3 region is CASSFPVRGHVEQYF. For the CDR3, the DNA is TGTGCCAGCAGCTTCCCGGTTCGAGGACATGTTGAGCAGTACTTC.

This chain connects TRBV15 to TRBJ2-3; 9 nucleotides align to TRBD2. CDR1 LNHNV and CDR2 YYDKDF come from the germline V gene (reference sequence). The V segment lost 3 bases and the J segment 0 bases; nucleotides outside the gene matches: 7. The CDR3 length is 17 residues. CDR3 sequence: CATSRGGLAGSTDTQYF. In DNA, the CDR3 is TGTGCCACCAGCAGGGGGGGCCTAGCGGGAAGCACAGATACGCAGTATTTT.

The rearrangement uses TRBV9 and TRBJ1-2; the D is unclear. Trimming pared 3 bases from V and 5 bases from J, leaving 14 bases between. The CDR3 loop spans 14 amino acids. The V gene's germline CDR1 is SGDLS and CDR2 YYNGEE. The CDR3 coding sequence is TGTGCCAGCAGCGGACATACTTCGGATTATGGCTACACCTTC. Translated, it gives CASSGHTSDYGYTF.

V is TRBV7-3 and J is TRBJ2-5, with TRBD1 matching over 7 bases. This CDR3 spans 14 amino acids. Trimming removed 5 bases from V and 8 bases from J; junction bases left unmatched: 11. Germline V gene sequence: CDR1 SGHTA, CDR2 FQGTGA. The DNA for the CDR3 is TGTGCCAGCAGCCCACGGACAGGTTATGATACCCAGTACTTC. It specifies CASSPRTGYDTQYF.

The J gene is TRBJ2-3, the V gene TRBV27, with 9 bases matching TRBD1. This CDR3 has 15 residues. Germline CDR1 is MNHEY and CDR2 is SMNVEV (reference sequence). Losses at the gene ends were 3 bases for V and 5 bases for J; bases not matched to a gene: 6. The CDR3 DNA reads TGTGCCAGCAGTTTGGGGACAGGGACCCTAGATACGCAGTATTTT. Encoded protein: CASSLGTGTLDTQYF.